Listed here are 27 T cell receptor beta chains from one sample, sequenced in a study of T cell responses to AZD1222 COVID-19 vaccine. Libraries were prepared by immunoSEQ multiplex PCR; TCRdb keeps only in-frame clonotypes and omits some of them. The table lists more than 100,000 clones, 85% to 95% of them singletons, with less than 6% in the top ten. This specimen was peripheral blood, taken 28 days after the second AZD1222 dose. The origin of the receptors is an adult who received the AZD1222 COVID-19 vaccine.

This sequence joins TRBV29-1 and TRBJ2-5; TRBD2 matches 12 bases. Per the germline V gene, CDR1 is SQVTM and CDR2 is ANQGSEA. J was trimmed by 5 bases and V by 5 bases; bases with no gene match: 6. The CDR3 is 14 amino acids. This chain's CDR3 is CSVTSGGSRETQYF. The CDR3 DNA is TGCAGCGTTACTAGCGGGGGGTCCCGGGAGACCCAGTACTTC.

The chain is built from TRBV19 and TRBJ2-1, with D unresolved. The CDR3 spans 14 residues. Germline-derived CDR1 and CDR2 are LNHDA and SQIVND (reference sequence). With 3 bases removed from V and 0 bases from J, the gap between germline ends came to 6 bases. CDR3 sequence (DNA): TGTGCCAGTAGTATCAGCAGCTCCTACAATGAGCAGTTCTTC. Protein: CASSISSSYNEQFF.

The chain recombines TRBV5-1 with TRBJ2-1, with D uncertain. CDR3 length: 13 residues. The V end lost 1 base, the J end lost 2 bases, and 4 bases lay between the germline ends. Germline V lookup: CDR1 SGHRS, CDR2 YFSETQ. The CDR3 spells CASSLYAYNEQFF. The CDR3 region has the DNA TGCGCCAGCAGCTTGTATGCCTACAATGAGCAGTTCTTC.

This clone occurred once. The chain carries TRBV24-1 and TRBJ1-2, with D tentatively TRBD1 (6 bases). The CDR3 spans 14 residues. The germline CDR1 and CDR2 sequences are KGHDR and SFDVKD. The V and J ends lost 7 bases and 6 bases respectively, with 17 bases between them. The CDR3 nucleotides read TGTGCCACCAGCGTGGACAGTCCCTTAGATGGCTACACCTTC. The encoded protein is CATSVDSPLDGYTF.

This chain uses TRBV3-1 (or the pseudogene TRBV3-2) with TRBJ1-2; D gene ambiguous. Germline loops: CDR1 LGHDT, CDR2 YNNKEL (reference sequence). This CDR3 comprises 14 residues. Trimming left V 1 base short and J 6 bases short, with 12 bases between. The CDR3 sequence is CASSQAWGSDGYTF. DNA for the CDR3: TGTGCCAGCAGCCAAGCTTGGGGATCGGATGGCTACACCTTC.

The chain has TRBV6-5 and TRBJ2-2; D possibly corresponds to TRBD2 (5 bases). The CDR3 extends over 14 amino acids. Trimming pared 4 bases from V and 7 bases from J, leaving 13 bases between. Germline V gives CDR1 MNHEY, CDR2 SVGAGI. DNA of the CDR3: TGTGCCAGCAGTTTCAGAGGGAGTGTCGGGGAGCTGTTTTTT. This translates into CASSFRGSVGELFF.

The chain uses TRBV6-8 and TRBJ2-5; TRBD2 might be the D (6 bases). Trimming cost V 6 bases and J 4 bases, with 27 bases left between them. The CDR3 has 18 amino acids. Germline values: CDR1 MNHGY, CDR2 SAAAGT. CDR3 region: CASSFVRSSPSGGETQYF. The CDR3 DNA follows: TGTGCCAGCAGCTTCGTCCGGTCAAGCCCATCCGGGGGAGAGACCCAGTACTTC.

This chain links TRBV6-5 with TRBJ1-1; TRBD1 aligns across 7 bases. The CDR3 loop spans 16 amino acids. The ends lost 2 bases at V and 1 base at J; junction bases unmatched: 7. The germline V gene encodes CDR1 MNHEY and CDR2 SVGAGI. This chain's CDR3 is CASSYLSGTENTEAFF. Here the CDR3 DNA reads TGTGCCAGCAGTTACCTTAGCGGGACAGAGAACACTGAAGCTTTCTTT.

This chain links TRBV5-1 with TRBJ1-1, with a tentative D call TRBD1 (5 bases). The CDR3 is 16 residues long. Germline CDR1 is SGHRS and CDR2 is YFSETQ. V lost 9 bases, J lost 3 bases, and 24 bases lay in between. The CDR3 DNA sequence: TGCGCCACCCTAATATGGGGCCAACGTCCGTACACTGAAGCTTTCTTT. Translation: CATLIWGQRPYTEAFF.

The chain is built from TRBV18 and TRBJ2-1, with D perhaps given as TRBD1 or TRBD2 (5 bases each). Germline V gene lookup returns CDR1 KGHSH and CDR2 LQKENI. Trimming pared 3 bases from V and 8 bases from J, leaving 11 bases between. The CDR3 length is 13 residues. This CDR3 is CASSPIEGYEQFF. CDR3 sequence (DNA): TGTGCCAGCTCACCTATTGAGGGGTATGAGCAGTTCTTC.

The V gene is TRBV9, the J gene TRBJ2-2; a weak D match, TRBD2 (7 bases). Per the germline V gene, CDR1 is SGDLS and CDR2 is YYNGEE. The CDR3 loop spans 15 amino acids. V dropped 3 bases and J dropped 0 bases, with 9 bases sitting between them. The CDR3 nucleotides read TGTGCCAGCAGCGGGGGGGGCACGAACACCGGGGAGCTGTTTTTT. It specifies CASSGGGTNTGELFF.

This chain joins TRBV4-3 and TRBJ2-1; D not resolved. The germline V and J ends were trimmed by 2 bases and 0 bases, with 8 bases remaining between them. The germline CDR1 and CDR2 sequences are LGHNA and YSLEER. This CDR3 has 15 amino acids. DNA of the CDR3: TGCGCCAGCAGCCAAATTATAAGCTCCTACAATGAGCAGTTCTTC. This gives the protein CASSQIISSYNEQFF.

The rearrangement joins TRBV6-2 or TRBV6-3 to TRBJ1-1; D might be TRBD1 (5 bases). Trimming pared 2 bases from V and 7 bases from J, leaving 23 bases between. Germline values: CDR1 MNHEY, CDR2 SVGEGT. The CDR3 extends over 17 amino acids. CDR3 protein: CASSYTAGSALKVEAFF. The CDR3 coding sequence is TGTGCCAGCAGTTACACGGCAGGGTCGGCTCTCAAGGTTGAAGCTTTCTTT.

This rearrangement joins TRBV19 to TRBJ1-5; no clear D gene. Germline V gives CDR1 LNHDA, CDR2 SQIVND (reference sequence). The CDR3 runs 15 residues. V was trimmed by 5 bases and J by 7 bases, leaving 18 bases between them. CDR3 coding DNA: TGTGCCAGTAGTGTAGGACTTGGCGGAGGACAGCCCCAGCATTTT. This codes for CASSVGLGGGQPQHF.

J is TRBJ2-3 and V is TRBV5-6, with TRBD2 identical over 8 bases. The length of the CDR3 is 16 residues. Germline trimming cut 4 bases from V and 4 bases from J; bases unmatched to any gene: 11. CDR1 is SGHDT, CDR2 YYEEEE, per germline. The DNA of the CDR3 is TGTGCCAGCAGCCGCAGGAGCGGGGGTGTGGCAGATACGCAGTATTTT. It translates to CASSRRSGGVADTQYF.

This chain connects TRBV6-2 or TRBV6-3 to TRBJ1-5; no firm D call. Germline-derived CDR1 and CDR2 are MNHEY and SVGEGT. This CDR3 comprises 14 residues. Trimming removed 3 bases at V and 7 bases at J, with 13 bases between. The CDR3 bases are TGTGCCAGCAGTTATGGCGAAGTCGACCAGCCCCAGCATTTT. This codes for CASSYGEVDQPQHF.

The V gene is TRBV6-5, the J gene TRBJ2-7; TRBD1 matches at 8 bases. Germline CDR1 MNHEY, CDR2 SVGAGI. V shed 5 bases, J shed 5 bases, and the junction held 5 bases outside the gene matches. This CDR3 has 13 amino acids. CDR3 in DNA: TGTGCCAGCAGTCCCCAGGGGGCGAACGAGCAGTACTTC. Translation: CASSPQGANEQYF.

This chain uses TRBV27 with TRBJ2-3; 8 nucleotides agree with TRBD2. The V and J ends lost 0 bases and 4 bases, in that order; junction bases with no gene match: 0. The CDR3 extends over 14 amino acids. Germline lookup yields CDR1 MNHEY and CDR2 SMNVEV (reference sequence). The CDR3 is CASSLSRGADTQYF. In nucleotides, the CDR3 is TGTGCCAGCAGTTTATCGCGGGGGGCAGATACGCAGTATTTT.

The CDR3 is CASSSRLAPRGEQYF. CDR3 nucleotide sequence: TGTGCCAGCAGCAGCCGTTTGGCCCCTCGAGGCGAGCAGTACTTC. The V call is TRBV7-9, the J call TRBJ2-7; D is ambiguous. CDR3 size: 15 residues. CDR1 is SEHNR and CDR2 is FQNEAQ in the germline V gene (reference sequence). The V gene lost 5 bases and the J gene lost 6 bases, with 20 bases spanning the gap.

This clone was observed a single time. The rearrangement joins TRBV9 to TRBJ2-3; no firm D call. The V end lost 0 bases, the J end lost 5 bases, and 13 bases lay between the germline ends. This CDR3 has 15 residues. Germline V gene data show CDR1 as SGDLS and CDR2 as YYNGEE. The CDR3 DNA follows: TGTGCCAGCAGCGTAGGGTCGGGCCGTATAGATACGCAGTATTTT. It encodes CASSVGSGRIDTQYF. Full variable domain (outside the CDR3, taken from reference TRBV9 and TRBJ2-3): DSGVTQTPKHLITATGQRVTLRCSPRSGDLSVYWYQQSLDQGLQFLIQYYNGEERAKGNILERFSAQQFPDLHSELNLSSLELGDSALYFCASSVGSGRIDTQYFGPGTRLTVL.

V usage is TRBV4-1 and J usage is TRBJ2-3; D gene ambiguous. V dropped 0 bases and J dropped 2 bases, with 12 bases sitting between them. The V gene's germline CDR1 is MGHRA and CDR2 YSYEKL. The CDR3 extends over 16 amino acids. CDR3 in DNA: TGCGCCAGCAGCCAAGATCGGTGGGGATTCACAGATACGCAGTATTTT. Protein product: CASSQDRWGFTDTQYF.

The chain is built from TRBV5-1 and TRBJ2-2; maybe TRBD1 (6 bases). Trimming stripped 0 bases from V and 0 bases from J, with 6 bases between. This CDR3 comprises 15 residues. Germline assignment: CDR1 SGHRS and CDR2 YFSETQ. DNA of the CDR3: TGCGCCAGCAGCTTGGAGGGGGCGAACACCGGGGAGCTGTTTTTT. This translates into CASSLEGANTGELFF.

This chain connects TRBV19 to TRBJ1-1; D possibly corresponds to TRBD1 (5 bases). This CDR3 is built from 14 residues. Germline V lookup: CDR1 LNHDA, CDR2 SQIVND (reference sequence). V was shortened by 5 bases and J by 1 base, with 11 bases between the two germline ends. CDR3 bases: TGTGCCAGTAGTTGGAAGACAGAGAACACTGAAGCTTTCTTT. This translates into CASSWKTENTEAFF.

The chain uses TRBV2 and TRBJ1-6; the D is unclear. V gave up 10 bases and J gave up 13 bases, with 23 bases separating them. CDR1 is SNHLY, CDR2 FYNNEI, per germline. CDR3 length: 14 residues. DNA of the CDR3: TGTGCCAAAACTTCGACAAGACCTGGAAGCCCCCTCCACTTT. Protein product: CAKTSTRPGSPLHF.

The rearrangement links TRBV12-3 or TRBV12-4 to TRBJ1-1, with D uncertain. V shed 5 bases and J shed 1 base, with 5 bases lying between them. This CDR3 spans 12 amino acids. The CDR3 bases are TGTGCCAGCAGTCTTCAGAACACTGAAGCTTTCTTT. It codes for CASSLQNTEAFF.

The chain combines TRBV28 with TRBJ2-7; D gene ambiguous. With 10 bases removed from V and 0 bases from J, the gap between germline ends came to 13 bases. From germline, CDR1 is MDHEN and CDR2 SYDVKM. The CDR3 extends over 13 amino acids. The CDR3 loop reads CATKDKASYEQYF. The CDR3, as DNA: TGTGCCACCAAAGACAAGGCCTCCTACGAGCAGTACTTC.

This rearrangement joins TRBV11-2 to TRBJ2-7; 8 bases line up with TRBD2. CDR1 SGHAT and CDR2 FQNNGV come from the germline V gene. Trimming at V came to 5 bases and at J to 2 bases, leaving 5 bases not matched to a gene. This CDR3 region has 14 residues. CDR3 region: CASSPGLGAYEQYF. The CDR3 DNA is TGTGCCAGCAGCCCGGGACTAGGAGCCTACGAGCAGTACTTC.